The present T cell receptor (beta chain) was sequenced within a study of T cell responses to AZD1222 COVID-19 vaccine. Overall study findings and caveats: Spike as a whole was targeted by vaccine-associated CD4 TCRs, dominant at 160-218 and 743-854. Increased Spike-specific TCR breadth and depth were observed after two AZD1222 doses. Unmutated variant regions reportedly attract nearly half of all spike-specific TCRs.

Germline CDR1 and CDR2: SGHNT and YYREEE (reference sequence). Trimming shortened V by 4 bases and J by 5 bases, and 15 bases separated the two germline ends. The CDR3 sequence is 14 residues long. Profiled with immunoSEQ multiplex PCR; TCRdb holds only in-frame clones, not every one. Of over 85,000 clones detected, less than 95% appear once; the ten largest clones hold about 3%. Comments on this clone: The antigen remains unidentified.

The specimen was peripheral blood, collected 28 days after the second AZD1222 dose. The origin of this receptor is an adult who received the AZD1222 COVID-19 vaccine. The chain is built from TRBV5-4 and TRBJ2-5; possibly TRBD2 for D (5 bases). The CDR3 coding sequence is TGTGCCAGCAGCCTCACCGGGGATCGGGAGACCCAGTACTTC. Encoded protein: CASSLTGDRETQYF.